In this sample, the clone carrying this T cell receptor (beta chain) turned up once. This record comes from a study of shared clonotypes between healthy human individuals. The assay was immunoSEQ multiplex PCR, and TCRdb's table has in-frame clones only and misses some. The top ten hold 0.61% of the sample, which has over a million clones, about 84% seen once. Trimming stripped 4 bases from V and 3 bases from J, with 15 bases between. The V gene's germline CDR1 is MNHEY and CDR2 SMNVEV (reference sequence). The CDR3 loop spans 15 amino acids. The gene calls are TRBV27 and TRBJ1-1; D is perhaps TRBD1 (6 bases). What was sequenced was memory CD4+ T cells from PBMCs. Indicated subset: CD45RA-negative fraction. The receptor was isolated from a man aged 18 to 29 in good health. Some clones in this sample may be carry-over from other donors' samples. The CDR3 sequence is CASSSDSTSYTEAFF. CDR3 nucleotides: TGTGCCAGCAGTTCGGACAGTACCTCCTACACTGAAGCTTTCTTT.